This T cell receptor (beta chain) appears in the sequencing data of a study of Tregs in tolerant kidney transplant recipients. Whole-study results and caveats: Findings come from small patient numbers and require larger validation.

Thawed PBMCs were rested overnight at 37°C with 200 to 250 IU/ml IL-2 before regulatory T cell sorting. Produced via immunoSEQ multiplex PCR; TCRdb's table is partial and in-frame only. The table records under 20,000 clones, roughly 82% of them present only once. For this clone: The antigen is undetermined.

Input material: Tregs from blood. The source is a human donor in good health.

This chain's CDR3 is CASSLDRGYYEQYF. DNA of the CDR3: TGTGCCAGCAGCCTGGACAGGGGCTACTACGAGCAGTACTTC. This chain uses TRBV7-2 with TRBJ2-7; 9 bases map to TRBD1. J was trimmed by 3 bases and V by 5 bases; bases with no gene match: 5. Germline V gene lookup returns CDR1 SGHTA and CDR2 FQGNSA. The CDR3 sequence is 14 residues long.